This record concerns one T cell receptor (beta chain) sequence. CDR1 is ENHRY and CDR2 is SYGVKD in the germline V gene. The V gene end was trimmed by 6 bases and the J gene end by 6 bases; junction bases not matched to a gene: 7. The CDR3 covers 13 residues. Per the authors' pipeline: Amplification with reference gene primers provided the estimates of nucleated cell counts. TCRdb's table, derived via immunoSEQ multiplex PCR, lists solely in-frame clones and lacks some. The V and J calls and the clone size are those of that table, but D and trimming were determined from the DNA. Among 210,000 or so clones listed, roughly 86% were seen once. The data derive from a study of blood T cell repertoires in COVID-19. Background on the study: T cells, B-cell-depleted T cells, or PBMCs provided the cDNA or gDNA that served as material.

This chain links TRBV10-3 with TRBJ1-2; TRBD1 matches at 7 bases. Sequences were obtained from peripheral blood. The clonotype comes from a woman between 40 and 50 years old with acute or convalescent COVID-19. CDR3 nucleotides: TGTGCCATCAGGGTCGACAGGGAGGATGGCTACACCTTC. It is translated as CAIRVDREDGYTF.